The text below deals with one T cell receptor (beta chain). Its cognate antigen is unknown. The CDR3 is 13 amino acids. The ends lost 0 bases at V and 7 bases at J; junction bases unmatched: 6. Germline V gene lookup returns CDR1 GTSNPN and CDR2 SVGIG (reference sequence). This sample stems from a study of cytomegalovirus exposure and HLA in healthy donors. The data were produced by immunoSEQ multiplex PCR, yet TCRdb's version contains in-frame clones alone and is incomplete. The sample holds a few hundred thousand clones; over 70% are singletons and the top ten take over 13%. Study-level findings and limits: According to a later analysis, TCR clusters from the first cohort tended to co-occur in the roughly 110 validation repertoires. Some TCR beta chains (about 180 of them) were listed as cytomegalovirus-associated.

The sequencing input was PBMCs. The chain is built from TRBV30 and TRBJ2-7, with 7 positions matching TRBD1. The TCR sequence derives from a woman younger than 45 in good health and CMV-seropositive. The CDR3 DNA follows: TGTGCCTGGAGTGTACTCAGGGGGAGTGAGCAGTACTTC. It codes for CAWSVLRGSEQYF.